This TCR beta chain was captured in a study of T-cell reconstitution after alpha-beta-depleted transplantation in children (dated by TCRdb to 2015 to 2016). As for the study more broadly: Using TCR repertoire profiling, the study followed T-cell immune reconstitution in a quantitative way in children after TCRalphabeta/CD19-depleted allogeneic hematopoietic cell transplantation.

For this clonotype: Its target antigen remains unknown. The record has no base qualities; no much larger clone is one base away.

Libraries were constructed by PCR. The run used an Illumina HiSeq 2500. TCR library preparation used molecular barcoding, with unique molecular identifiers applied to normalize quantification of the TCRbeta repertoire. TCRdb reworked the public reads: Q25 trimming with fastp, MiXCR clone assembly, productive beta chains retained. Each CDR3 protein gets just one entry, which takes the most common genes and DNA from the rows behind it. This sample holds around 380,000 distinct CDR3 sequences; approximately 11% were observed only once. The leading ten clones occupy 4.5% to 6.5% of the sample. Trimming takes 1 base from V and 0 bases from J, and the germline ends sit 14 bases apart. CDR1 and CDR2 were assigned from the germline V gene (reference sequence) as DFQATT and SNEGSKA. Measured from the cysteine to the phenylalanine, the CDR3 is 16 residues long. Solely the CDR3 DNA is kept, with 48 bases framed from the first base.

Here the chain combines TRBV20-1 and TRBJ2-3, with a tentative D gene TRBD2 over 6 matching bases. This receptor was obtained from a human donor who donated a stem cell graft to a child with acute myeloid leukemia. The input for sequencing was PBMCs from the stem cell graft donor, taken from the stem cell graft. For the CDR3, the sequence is CSARAILAPSTDTQYF. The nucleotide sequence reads TGCAGTGCTAGAGCTATCCTAGCGCCTAGCACAGATACGCAGTATTTT.